The next 2 T cell receptor beta chains were all read from a single sample in a study of T cell repertoires in cytomegalovirus infection. No antigen has been identified for these receptors. TCRdb called the reads again in MiXCR, with one record for every CDR3 protein. The table records roughly 350,000 distinct CDR3 sequences, approximately 30% of them present only once. The sequenced sample was cultured PBMCs, obtained from culture after CMV antigen stimulation. The receptor source for this set is a human donor in good health (CMV status not recorded). Some clones in this sample may be carry-over from other donors' samples.

The rearrangement uses TRBV30 and TRBJ2-3, with unresolved D. Germline assignment: CDR1 GTSNPN and CDR2 SVGIG (reference sequence). The V gene lost 7 bases and the J gene lost 2 bases, with 10 bases spanning the gap. The CDR3 has 12 residues. The CDR3 is CASRGHTDTQYF. The CDR3 DNA follows: TGTGCCTCAAGAGGCCACACAGATACGCAGTATTTT.

This clonotype was observed a handful of times. The chain links TRBV28 to TRBJ1-5; 7 positions match TRBD1. Looked up from germline, CDR1 is MDHEN and CDR2 is SYDVKM. The CDR3 is made up of 14 amino acids. Germline trimming cut 6 bases from V and 6 bases from J; bases unmatched to any gene: 8. The CDR3 here is CASRPQGLGQPQHF. CDR3 coding DNA: TGTGCCAGCAGACCACAGGGGTTGGGTCAGCCCCAGCATTTT.